This TCR beta chain derives from a study of blood T cell repertoires in COVID-19. The overall study: Collection of acute and convalescent COVID-19 samples took place in the United States, Italy and Spain. PBMCs, B-cell-depleted T cells, or T cells provided the cDNA or gDNA that made up the material.

Clones were read by immunoSEQ multiplex PCR, and TCRdb kept only the in-frame ones, dropping some. This table has tens of thousands of clones, around 86% appearing once. The CDR3 runs 17 residues. CDR1 is MGHRA, CDR2 YSYEKL, per germline. The V end was cut by 0 bases, the J end by 0 bases, with 12 bases between. The sequenced material came from peripheral blood. The chain links TRBV4-1 to TRBJ1-3; the D gene is possibly TRBD1 (6 bases). The clonotype comes from a woman in her sixties or seventies with acute or convalescent COVID-19. The DNA of the CDR3 is TGCGCCAGCAGCCAAGACAGGGGCTTAATCTCTGGAAACACCATATATTTT. Its translation is CASSQDRGLISGNTIYF.